This paragraph reports one TCR beta chain. Its specific antigen is unknown. The input lacks base qualities; no much larger clone sits a single base away. Using the deep immunoSEQ assay, TCR CDR3 regions were amplified from genomic DNA by multiplex PCR. Genomic DNA extracted from each cell subset was distributed evenly over all wells of several immunoSEQ 96-well plates, and each plate served as one replicate. For sorted subsets, 150 to 250 ng of genomic DNA, equivalent to around 30,000 T cell genomes, went into each replicate PCR. The purified libraries were quantified using a Qubit 3.0 fluorometer, sized with a Bioanalyzer 2100, and then quantified again using the KAPA Library Quantification kit. Each immunoSEQ 96-well plate was sequenced on its own single-read 150-cycle Illumina NextSeq 550 flow cell. The original methods were these. The immunoSEQ output contained only junctional sequences without quality scores, so filtering could not match that applied to full-length reads. To assign V/J genes and CDR3, sequences were annotated against IMGT germline references using PyIR, a Python wrapper for IgBLAST v1.9. Reads were removed for weak V/J assignments (E-value above 1e-6), missing CDR3, stop codons, out-of-frame junctions, or ambiguous translated residues. V3J clonotypes were defined by identical inferred V gene, J gene, and CDR3 amino acid sequence. Percentage overlap between repertoires was calculated by dividing the number of shared unique clonotypes by the size of the smaller repertoire. Repertoire richness was assessed with RTK rarefaction, the Chao1 estimator, and Recon v2.1 estimates of unobserved clonotypes. For all TCRbeta clonotypes obtained by the gDNA method from four donors, generation probabilities were computed with OLGA. This immuneACCESS table, as held by TCRdb, lists in-frame sequences with V and J called but not all clones. Of the missing ones, under half trace to an unresolved V gene in checked studies; the others have no known cause. V, J and clone size are those of that table, while D and trimming were read from the DNA. The sample includes over 2 million clones, with approximately 94% observed a single time. In total, the top ten clones hold about 1.1% of the sample.

These data originate in a study of shared clonotypes between healthy human individuals (TCRdb year 2020). Describing the broader study: Three men and a couple of women, aged 18 to 49 years, made up the cohort. For each donor, three plates each were used for CD4 naive and CD4 memory, two plates were used for CD8 naive, and one plate was used for CD8 memory. Each donor's leukapheresis produced roughly between roughly 0.85 and 9.5 billion PBMCs. To estimate repertoire size and how much clonotype sharing occurs between individuals, the study deeply sequenced the blood TCR repertoires of about 5 healthy adults. Different laboratories and diverse techniques were used to prepare libraries and sequence TCR repertoires, to increase sequencing depth and limit assay-specific biases.

CD8 naive samples consisted of CD45RO-negative cells that were positively selected for CCR7, yielding a CD45RA+CCR7+ population without TemRA cells. The donors were healthy, HIV-negative adults who had no recently reported acute infections or vaccinations. All donors were Caucasian adults living in Nashville, Tennessee, USA. After blood collection by leukapheresis, PBMCs were isolated using Ficoll-Histopaque density gradient centrifugation and then cryopreserved in the vapor phase of liquid nitrogen. Analytical flow cytometry was used to check the purity and quantity of each magnetically sorted T cell population. Each sorted fraction had its genomic DNA isolated and then quantified by UV absorbance on a Nanodrop 2000c. Counted from cysteine to phenylalanine, this CDR3 has 13 amino acids. Only CDR3 DNA remains: 39 bases, in frame from the first base. Germline trimming: 8 bases from V, 5 bases from J; junction bases outside gene matches: 7. Sequences SEHNR (CDR1) and FQNEAQ (CDR2) are obtained from the germline V gene (reference sequence).

What the work shows at the level of the full study, not this receptor alone: Based on pairwise subsampling, the degree of clonotype sharing among donors was expected to be affected by sequencing depth. Sampling was limited to blood, and TCR repertoires in tissue likely differ from TCR repertoires in blood. Because the study included a small number of donors, the genetic and exposure-history diversity represented was limited. Incomplete sequencing was indicated by rarefaction of sorted-subset datasets, despite the large sequencing depth. Sharing across a handful of donors was observed for approximately 5% of naive CD4, over 3% of naive CD8, over 2% of memory CD4, and roughly 0.4% of memory CD8 clonotypes. Compared with non-shared clonotypes, the clonotypes found in all four sorted-subset donors had higher generation probabilities. Naive subsets generally had larger estimated clonotype richness than memory subsets did.

This chain is built from TRBV7-9 and TRBJ2-7; the junction holds 9 bases that match TRBD1. The specimen was naive CD8+ T cells sorted from blood. The meaning of the sample's cell subset or site label: CD45RA+CCR7+. The clonotype comes from a man between 18 and 29 years old in good health. The DNA sequence follows: TGTGCCAGCGGCTGGGACAGGGAGGACGAGCAGTACTTC. Translated, this is CASGWDREDEQYF.